This T cell receptor beta chain was obtained from a study of OX40 agonist ivuxolimab in advanced cancers. At the level of the study: Anti-PD-1, anti-PD-L1 or anti-CTLA-4 therapy given earlier was allowed, and about 38% had some. Study conclusions and caveats: At 0.1 to 3.0 mg/kg and by week 6, clonal expansion occurred in CD4+ and CD8+ blood T cells. Compared with others, partial responders at 0.1-3.0 mg/kg displayed clonal expansion among the lowest.

Exclusion applied to patients with autoimmune disease history or systemic immunosuppression. The repertoire was sequenced with immunoSEQ multiplex PCR; TCRdb's copy has only in-frame clones and lacks some. The top ten clones hold approximately 0.78% of a sample with 65,000 to 85,000 clones, 85% of them seen once. The CDR3 has 15 residues. Unmatched junction bases numbered 13, after V lost 5 bases and J lost 9 bases. CDR1 and CDR2 from the germline V gene are MNHNS and SASEGT. This clone was observed a single time. The antigen remains undetermined. The TCR originated in an adult with an advanced solid tumor such as melanoma, head and neck, liver or kidney cancer. Specimen: CD4+ or CD8+ T cells sorted from blood, collected in a trial of the OX40 agonist ivuxolimab. This chain links TRBV6-1 with TRBJ2-1; TRBD2 agrees at 7 bases. The CDR3 DNA is TGTGCCAGCAGTCCATCTAGCGGTTCATGGAGTGAGCAGTTCTTC. Protein: CASSPSSGSWSEQFF.